This entry describes one T cell receptor beta chain. In the authors' methods: From reference gene primer amplification, estimates of nucleated cell counts were derived. Here immunoSEQ multiplex PCR was the method, and the copy in TCRdb shows in-frame clones only, minus some. The DNA gave D and trimming, while V, J and clone size come from that table. The sample carries about 49,000 clones, about 89% recorded once. The data stem from a study of blood T cell repertoires in COVID-19. About the study: Sites across the United States, Italy and Spain contributed samples from acute and convalescent COVID-19.

Germline V gives CDR1 LGHNA, CDR2 YNFKEQ. This CDR3 is built from 14 residues. V was cut by 4 bases and J by 7 bases, with 14 bases left in between. The chain combines TRBV4-2 with TRBJ2-1; D may be TRBD2 (5 bases). The clonotype was recovered from a woman at least 80 years old with COVID-19, enrolled during active disease. Sequencing used peripheral blood. The CDR3 is CASSPRGLTNEQFF. Here the CDR3 DNA reads TGTGCCAGCAGCCCCCGAGGACTTACAAATGAGCAGTTCTTC.